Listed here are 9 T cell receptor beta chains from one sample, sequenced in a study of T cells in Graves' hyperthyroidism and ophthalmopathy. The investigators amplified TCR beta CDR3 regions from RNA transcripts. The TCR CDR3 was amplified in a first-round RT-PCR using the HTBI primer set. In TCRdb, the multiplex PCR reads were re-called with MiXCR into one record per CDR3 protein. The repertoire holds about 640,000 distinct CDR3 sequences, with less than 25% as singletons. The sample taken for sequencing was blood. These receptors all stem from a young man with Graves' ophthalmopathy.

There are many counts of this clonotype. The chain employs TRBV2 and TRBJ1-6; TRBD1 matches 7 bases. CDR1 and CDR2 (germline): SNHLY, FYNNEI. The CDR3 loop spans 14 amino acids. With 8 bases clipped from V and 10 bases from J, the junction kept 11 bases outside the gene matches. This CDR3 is CASSRRGPESPLHF. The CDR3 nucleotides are TGTGCCAGCTCACGAAGGGGGCCGGAGTCACCCCTCCACTTT.

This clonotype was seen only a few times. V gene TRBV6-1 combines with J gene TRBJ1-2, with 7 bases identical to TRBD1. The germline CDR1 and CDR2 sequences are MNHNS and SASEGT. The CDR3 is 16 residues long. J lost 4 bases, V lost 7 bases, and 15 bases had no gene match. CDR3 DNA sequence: TGTGCCAGCACCCCACGAGGGGGCGGTTCGATCTATGGCTACACCTTC. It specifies CASTPRGGGSIYGYTF.

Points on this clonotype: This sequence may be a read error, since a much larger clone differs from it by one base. As DNA, the CDR3 is TGTGCCAGCAGCTCTCCCGTTGACCGAGTGGACGTCACCGGGGAGCTGTTTTTT. It encodes CASSSPVDRVDVTGELFF. J is TRBJ2-2 and V is TRBV11-2; D is unresolved. The V end lost 4 bases, the J end lost 4 bases, and 22 bases lay between the germline ends. Germline-derived CDR1 and CDR2 are SGHAT and FQNNGV. The CDR3 is 18 amino acids.

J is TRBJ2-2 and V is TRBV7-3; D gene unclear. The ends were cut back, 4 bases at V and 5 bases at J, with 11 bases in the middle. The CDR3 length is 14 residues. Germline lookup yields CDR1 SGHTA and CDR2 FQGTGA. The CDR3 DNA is TGTGCCAGCAGCTCAGGATCGGGTACCGGGGAGCTGTTTTTT. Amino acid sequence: CASSSGSGTGELFF.

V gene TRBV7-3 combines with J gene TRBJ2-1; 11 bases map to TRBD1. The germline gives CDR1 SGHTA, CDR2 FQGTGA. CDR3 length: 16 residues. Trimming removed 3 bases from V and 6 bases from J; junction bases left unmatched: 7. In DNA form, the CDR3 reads TGTGCCAGCAGCTTTATTGGACAGGGGGCAGGCAATGAGCAGTTCTTC. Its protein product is CASSFIGQGAGNEQFF.

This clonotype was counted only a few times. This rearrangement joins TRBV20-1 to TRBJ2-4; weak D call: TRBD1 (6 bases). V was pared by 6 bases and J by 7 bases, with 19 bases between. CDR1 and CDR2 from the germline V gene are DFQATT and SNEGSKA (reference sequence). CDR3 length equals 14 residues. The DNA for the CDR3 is TGCAGTGCCTCACAAAGGGACACTAGTAACATTCAGTACTTC. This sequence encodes CSASQRDTSNIQYF.

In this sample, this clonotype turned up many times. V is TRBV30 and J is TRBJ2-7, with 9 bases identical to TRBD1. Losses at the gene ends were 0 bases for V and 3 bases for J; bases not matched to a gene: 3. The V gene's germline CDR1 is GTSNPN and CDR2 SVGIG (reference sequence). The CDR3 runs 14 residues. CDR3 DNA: TGTGCCTGGAGTGTAGGGGACAGGGTCTACGAGCAGTACTTC. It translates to CAWSVGDRVYEQYF.

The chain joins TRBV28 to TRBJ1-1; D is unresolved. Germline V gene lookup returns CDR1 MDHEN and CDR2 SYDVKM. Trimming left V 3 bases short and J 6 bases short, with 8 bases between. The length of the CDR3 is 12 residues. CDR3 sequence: CASSLDQSEAFF. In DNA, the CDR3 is TGTGCCAGCAGTTTGGACCAGTCTGAAGCTTTCTTT.

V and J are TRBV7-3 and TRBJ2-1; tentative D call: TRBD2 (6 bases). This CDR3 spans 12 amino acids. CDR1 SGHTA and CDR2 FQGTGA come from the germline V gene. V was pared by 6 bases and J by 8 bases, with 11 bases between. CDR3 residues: CASSSSGHEQFF. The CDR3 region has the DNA TGTGCCAGCAGTTCGAGCGGGCATGAGCAGTTCTTC.